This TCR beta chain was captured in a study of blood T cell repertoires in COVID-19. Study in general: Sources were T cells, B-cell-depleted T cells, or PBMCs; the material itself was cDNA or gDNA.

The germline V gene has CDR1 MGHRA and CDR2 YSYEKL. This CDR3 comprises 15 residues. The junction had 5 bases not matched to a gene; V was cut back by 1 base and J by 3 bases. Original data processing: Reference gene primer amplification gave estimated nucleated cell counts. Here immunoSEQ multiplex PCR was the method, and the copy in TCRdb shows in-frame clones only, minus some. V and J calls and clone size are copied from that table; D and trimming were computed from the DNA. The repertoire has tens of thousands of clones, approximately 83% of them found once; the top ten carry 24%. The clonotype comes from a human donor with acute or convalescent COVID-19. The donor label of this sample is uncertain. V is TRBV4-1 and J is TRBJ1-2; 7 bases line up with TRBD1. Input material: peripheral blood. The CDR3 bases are TGCGCCAGCAGCCAAGGGGACAGCCGAGACTATGGCTACACCTTC. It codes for CASSQGDSRDYGYTF.